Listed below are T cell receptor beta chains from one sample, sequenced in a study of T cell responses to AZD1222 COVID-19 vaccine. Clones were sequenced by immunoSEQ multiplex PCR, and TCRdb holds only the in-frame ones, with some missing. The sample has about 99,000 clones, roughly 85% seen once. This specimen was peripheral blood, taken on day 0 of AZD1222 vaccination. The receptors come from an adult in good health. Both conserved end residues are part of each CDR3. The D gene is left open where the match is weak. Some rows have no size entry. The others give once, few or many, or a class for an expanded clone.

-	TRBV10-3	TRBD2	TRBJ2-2	TGTGCCATCAGTGACCTTCCGGGACTAGCGGATTACACCGGGGAGCTGTTTTTT	CAISDLPGLADYTGELFF
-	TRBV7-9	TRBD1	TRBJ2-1	TGTGCCAGCAGCTTGCCGGGACAGGGGCGAAATGAGCAGTTCTTC	CASSLPGQGRNEQFF
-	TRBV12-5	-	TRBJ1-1	TGTGCTAGTGGATTCTCAGCAAACACTGAAGCTTTCTTT	CASGFSANTEAFF
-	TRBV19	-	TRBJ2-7	TGTGCCAGTAGTACGGGACCAACTTACGAGCAGTACTTC	CASSTGPTYEQYF
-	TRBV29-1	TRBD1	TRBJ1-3	TGCAGCGTTGGGGACAGCCTTGGAAACACCATATATTTT	CSVGDSLGNTIYF
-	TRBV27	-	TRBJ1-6	TGTGCCAGCAGTTTCCTGAATTCACCCCTCCACTTT	CASSFLNSPLHF
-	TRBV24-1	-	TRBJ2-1	TGTGCCACCAGTGATTTAACGGGAGGGGGCCATGAGCAGTTCTTC	CATSDLTGGGHEQFF
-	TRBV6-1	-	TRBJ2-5	TGTGCCAGCAGTGGAGGCGTAGCGGCTGGATGGGAGACCCAGTACTTC	CASSGGVAAGWETQYF
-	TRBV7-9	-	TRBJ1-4	TGTGCCAGCAGCCCGGGAGCGACTCCAACTAATGAAAAACTGTTTTTT	CASSPGATPTNEKLFF
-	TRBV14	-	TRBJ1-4	TGTGCCAGCAGCCTACGGACACCCACAACTAATGAAAAACTGTTTTTT	CASSLRTPTTNEKLFF
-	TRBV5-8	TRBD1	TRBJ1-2	TGTGCCAGCAGCCTAACAGGGGGAAACTATGGCTACACCTTC	CASSLTGGNYGYTF
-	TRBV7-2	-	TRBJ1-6	TGTGCCAGCAGCTTACGCAGGGATTCACCCCTCCACTTT	CASSLRRDSPLHF
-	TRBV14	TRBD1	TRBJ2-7	TGTGCCAGCAGCCAAGGTCGGACAGGGGGAAACGAGCAGTACTTC	CASSQGRTGGNEQYF
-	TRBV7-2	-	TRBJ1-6	TGTGCCAGCAGCTTGGGGGGGTCTGGGAATTCACCCCTCCACTTT	CASSLGGSGNSPLHF
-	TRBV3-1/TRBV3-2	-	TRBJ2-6	TGTGCCAGCAGCCATCCCCAGCGGGCTGGGGCCAACGTCCTGACTTTC	CASSHPQRAGANVLTF
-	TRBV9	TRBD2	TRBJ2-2	TGTGCCAGCAGCGCCCAGCGGGAGGGCCAATACACCGGGGAGCTGTTTTTT	CASSAQREGQYTGELFF
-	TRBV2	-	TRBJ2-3	TGTGCCAGCAGTGAACCAGGCACGCAGTATTTT	CASSEPGTQYF
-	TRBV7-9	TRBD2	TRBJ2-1	TGTGCCAGCAGCTTACCCCACAGACTAGCGGGAGTACGTAATGAGCAGTTCTTC	CASSLPHRLAGVRNEQFF
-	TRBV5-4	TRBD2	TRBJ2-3	TGTGCCAGCAGCCCCGGACTAGCGGGGGGGGGAGATACGCAGTATTTT	CASSPGLAGGGDTQYF
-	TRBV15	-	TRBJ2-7	TGTGCCACCAGCAGAGATAGACAGTACGAGCAGTACTTC	CATSRDRQYEQYF
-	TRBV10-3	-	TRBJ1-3	TGTGCCATCAGCGGAACAACGACTAGAACCTCTGGAAACACCATATATTTT	CAISGTTTRTSGNTIYF
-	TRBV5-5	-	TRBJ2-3	TGTGCCAGCAGTGAACACGTCTCCACAGATACGCAGTATTTT	CASSEHVSTDTQYF
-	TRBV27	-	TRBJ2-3	TGTGCCAGCAGTTTGGTGAAGGGGGGCACAGATACGCAGTATTTT	CASSLVKGGTDTQYF
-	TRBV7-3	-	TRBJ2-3	TGTGCCAGCAGCGAGACGTCGTCACAGAGCGACGCGCAGTATTTT	CASSETSSQSDAQYF
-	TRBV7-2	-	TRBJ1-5	TGTGCCAGCAGCTTAGTGGGTGGTAGCAATCAGCCCCAGCATTTT	CASSLVGGSNQPQHF
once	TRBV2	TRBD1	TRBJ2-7	TGTGCCAGCAGTGAGCCGGGACAGGGCAGCTCCTACGAGCAGTACTTC	CASSEPGQGSSYEQYF
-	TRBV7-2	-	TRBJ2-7	TGTGCCAGCAGCTTAGGGGGGCACTACTACGAGCAGTACTTC	CASSLGGHYYEQYF
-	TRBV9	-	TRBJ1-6	TGTGCCAGCAGCGTAGGGGGGAATTCACCCCTCCACTTT	CASSVGGNSPLHF
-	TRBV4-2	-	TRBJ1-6	TGTGCCAGCAGCCAAGATGGGATTAATAATTCACCCCTCCACTTT	CASSQDGINNSPLHF
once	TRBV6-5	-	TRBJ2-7	TGTGCCAGCAGGGTAGGCCTACAAAGCTACGAGCAGTACTTC	CASRVGLQSYEQYF
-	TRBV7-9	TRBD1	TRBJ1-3	TGTGCCAGCAGCTTAAGGACAGGGGGAAACACCATATATTTT	CASSLRTGGNTIYF
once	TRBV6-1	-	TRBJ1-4	TGTGCCAGCAGTGACCAAGGCAGACCTAATGAAAAACTGTTTTTT	CASSDQGRPNEKLFF
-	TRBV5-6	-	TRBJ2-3	TGTGCCAGCAGCTTGTTAGCGCGACGGACAGATACGCAGTATTTT	CASSLLARRTDTQYF
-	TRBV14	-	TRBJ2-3	TGTGCCAGCAGCCAAGACCCGCCCTATGGTATAGGGGTAGATACGCAGTATTTT	CASSQDPPYGIGVDTQYF
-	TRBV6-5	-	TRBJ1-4	TGTGCCAGCAGTTACTCTCCGGACAGCCGGAGGGAAAAACTGTTTTTT	CASSYSPDSRREKLFF
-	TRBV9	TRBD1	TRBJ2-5	TGTGCCAGCAGCGTAGGGCGACTAACCCAGGGGGCCCAGTACTTC	CASSVGRLTQGAQYF
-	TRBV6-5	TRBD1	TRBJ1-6	TGTGCCAGCCGACAACCGGGACAGGGTCATTCACCCCTCCACTTT	CASRQPGQGHSPLHF
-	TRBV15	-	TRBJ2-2	TGTGCCACCGCGGGGACCGGGGAGCTGTTTTTT	CATAGTGELFF
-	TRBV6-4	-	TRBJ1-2	TGTGCCAGCAGTGCCCCCGGGGGCTATGGCTACACCTTC	CASSAPGGYGYTF
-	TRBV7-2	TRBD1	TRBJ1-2	TGTGCCAGCAGCTTAGTCCGGGGTGCCCAGGGGGCTTATGGCTACACCTTC	CASSLVRGAQGAYGYTF
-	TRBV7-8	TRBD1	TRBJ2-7	TGTGCCAGCAGAACAACAACGGGGACAGCCCAGAACGAGCAGTACTTC	CASRTTTGTAQNEQYF
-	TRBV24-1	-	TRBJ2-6	TGTGCCACCAGTGATCCAGGGACTGGGGCCAACGTCCTGACTTTC	CATSDPGTGANVLTF
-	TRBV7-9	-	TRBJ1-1	TGTGCCAGCAGCACCACGAGAGGACTGAACACTGAAGCTTTCTTT	CASSTTRGLNTEAFF
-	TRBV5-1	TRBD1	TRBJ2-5	TGTGCCAGCAGCTTGGACCAGGGGGTCGGAGAGACCCAGTACTTC	CASSLDQGVGETQYF
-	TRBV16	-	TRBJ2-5	TGTGCCAGCAGTCCCCGAGGGGGAGGGACCCAGTACTTC	CASSPRGGGTQYF
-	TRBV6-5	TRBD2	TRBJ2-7	TGTGCCAGCACCCAAATAGCGGGGCCACCCTACGAGCAGTACTTC	CASTQIAGPPYEQYF
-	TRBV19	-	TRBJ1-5	TGTGCCAGTAGTATAGCCGGGGACAATCAGCCCCAGCATTTT	CASSIAGDNQPQHF
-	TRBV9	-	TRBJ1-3	TGTGCCAGCAGCGTAGATGGAGGAAACACCATATATTTT	CASSVDGGNTIYF